This record covers a single TCR beta chain. Its antigen is unknown. This record comes from a study of T cells after yellow fever vaccination. General study findings and limits: Abundant contaminating clonotypes from the bulk population could appear in FACS-sorted repertoires. The CD4 compartment and the CD8 compartment contained a small share of clonotypes in common.

The V and J ends lost 6 bases and 5 bases respectively, with 19 bases between them. CDR1 and CDR2 (germline): MNHEY, SVGEGT. There are 15 residues in the CDR3. UMIs and a universal primer site were added when TCR cDNA was made by 5'RACE template switching. TCRdb fed the 5' RACE reads into MiXCR, producing one record per CDR3 protein. The sample consists of around 180,000 distinct CDR3 sequences, approximately 6% of them appearing once. The receptor was derived from a young man who received the YFV17D yellow fever vaccine. This sample comprised CD4+ T cells sorted from PBMCs, obtained on the day of the first yellow fever vaccination. This chain joins TRBV6-2 or TRBV6-3 and TRBJ2-5; D is perhaps TRBD2 (6 bases). The CDR3 region is CASRRDFAGGETQYF. The CDR3 region has the DNA TGTGCCAGCAGAAGGGACTTCGCGGGTGGGGAGACCCAGTACTTC.